The 7 T cell receptor beta chains in this list originate from one sample, sequenced in a study of blood T cell repertoires in COVID-19. Sequencing used immunoSEQ multiplex PCR; TCRdb keeps in-frame clones, though not all of them. The sample comprises some 130,000 clones, roughly 88% of which are singletons, and more than 2% rests with the top ten. The sample consisted of peripheral blood. These receptors all come from a man between 70 and 80 years old with active COVID-19.

The V gene is TRBV28, the J gene TRBJ1-5; D unclear. The V gene's germline CDR1 is MDHEN and CDR2 SYDVKM. V was clipped by 10 bases and J by 4 bases, with 23 bases between them. The CDR3 covers 16 residues. Here the CDR3 DNA reads TGTGCCATCTTAGGTCTAGGAGGGCCGACGAATCAGCCCCAGCATTTT. It codes for CAILGLGGPTNQPQHF.

The rearrangement links TRBV27 to TRBJ2-7, with 9 bases lining up with TRBD1. Germline CDR1 MNHEY, CDR2 SMNVEV (reference sequence). V dropped 2 bases and J dropped 7; count of bases not matched to a gene: 9. CDR3 length: 15 residues. The CDR3 bases are TGTGCCAGCAGTTTACCGGGACAGGGAGTTTGGGAGCAGTACTTC. This codes for CASSLPGQGVWEQYF.

The sample holds a few counts of this clone. The V call is TRBV7-2, the J call TRBJ1-6; TRBD1 is a possible D gene (6 bases). This CDR3 spans 15 amino acids. The germline V gene encodes CDR1 SGHTA and CDR2 FQGNSA. Trimming pared 5 bases from V and 10 bases from J, leaving 18 bases between. In DNA form, the CDR3 reads TGTGCCAGCAGCCCACAGGGCAGGGTGGGCTCACCCCTCCACTTT. Protein product: CASSPQGRVGSPLHF.

This chain joins TRBV24-1 and TRBJ2-5; D possibly corresponds to TRBD1 (6 bases). CDR1 is KGHDR, CDR2 SFDVKD, per germline. Trimming pared 10 bases from V and 0 bases from J, leaving 8 bases between. The CDR3 runs to 12 residues. As DNA, the CDR3 is TGTGCCACACAGGGAAACCAAGAGACCCAGTACTTC. Amino acids: CATQGNQETQYF.

V usage is TRBV7-9 and J usage is TRBJ2-4; weak D call: TRBD1 (6 bases). The CDR3 consists of 17 residues. V was cut by 5 bases and J by 1 base, with 18 bases left in between. CDR1 is SEHNR and CDR2 is FQNEAQ in the germline V gene (reference sequence). Written as DNA, the CDR3 is TGTGCCAGCAGCACCTCGACCTCAGGGGACGCCAAAAACATTCAGTACTTC. Translated: CASSTSTSGDAKNIQYF.

The V gene is TRBV29-1, the J gene TRBJ2-7; 7 bases are a match to TRBD1. The germline V gene encodes CDR1 SQVTM and CDR2 ANQGSEA. The CDR3 runs to 12 residues. The ends lost 6 bases at V and 2 bases at J; junction bases unmatched: 4. CDR3 sequence reads: CSVNQGAYEQYF. As DNA, the CDR3 is TGCAGCGTGAACCAGGGGGCCTACGAGCAGTACTTC.

The rearrangement links TRBV19 to TRBJ1-5; possibly TRBD1 for D (5 bases). The V gene lost 10 bases and the J gene lost 9 bases, with 22 bases spanning the gap. The germline CDR1 and CDR2 sequences are LNHDA and SQIVND (reference sequence). There are 14 residues in the CDR3. The CDR3 sequence is CATQLGQGGGPQHF. As DNA, the CDR3 is TGTGCCACCCAGTTGGGGCAGGGAGGAGGGCCCCAGCATTTT. Filled out from reference TRBV19 and TRBJ1-5, the complete variable domain reads DGGITQSPKYLFRKEGQNVTLSCEQNLNHDAMYWYRQDPGQGLRLIYYSQIVNDFQKGDIAEGYSVSREKKESFPLTVTSAQKNPTAFYLCATQLGQGGGPQHFGDGTRLSIL.